Listed here are 8 T cell receptor beta chains from one sample, sequenced in a study of lymphopenia after photon versus proton radiotherapy. Profiling relied on immunoSEQ multiplex PCR, and the TCRdb table lists in-frame clones only, not all of them. The sample has about 45,000 clones; roughly 87% are singletons. Sequencing was performed on peripheral blood, taken from a patient treated with photon-based radiotherapy. The source of these receptors is a man between 40 and 49 years old with gastric cancer.

The V gene is TRBV5-1, the J gene TRBJ1-2, with TRBD1 matching over 8 bases. CDR3 size: 14 residues. V lost 4 bases and J lost 3; bases outside the gene matches: 5. The germline V gene has CDR1 SGHRS and CDR2 YFSETQ. The CDR3 coding sequence is TGCGCCAGCAGCACTGAACAGGGGGACTATGGCTACACCTTC. Protein product: CASSTEQGDYGYTF.

The chain carries TRBV15 and TRBJ2-5; D might be TRBD1 (6 bases). This CDR3 is 15 amino acids long. V was trimmed by 0 bases and J by 2 bases, leaving 10 bases between them. From germline, CDR1 is LNHNV and CDR2 YYDKDF (reference sequence). CDR3 in DNA: TGTGCCACCAGCAGAGACAGGGACACTCAAGAGACCCAGTACTTC. Encoded protein: CATSRDRDTQETQYF. The whole variable domain, remainder taken from reference TRBV15 and TRBJ2-5, is DAMVIQNPRYQVTQFGKPVTLSCSQTLNHNVMYWYQQKSSQAPKLLFHYYDKDFNNEADTPDNFQSRRPNTSFCFLDIRSPGLGDTAMYLCATSRDRDTQETQYFGPGTRLLVL.

CDR3 sequence: CASKNRDPYEQYF. CDR3 sequence (DNA): TGTGCCAGCAAAAACAGGGACCCCTACGAGCAGTACTTC. The J gene is TRBJ2-7, the V gene TRBV28, with D tentatively TRBD1 (6 bases). Deletions cut 7 bases from V and 2 bases from J, with 12 bases between. This CDR3 spans 13 amino acids. Germline lookup yields CDR1 MDHEN and CDR2 SYDVKM. Looking up the rest from reference TRBV28 and TRBJ2-7 gives the full variable domain: DVKVTQSSRYLVKRTGEKVFLECVQDMDHENMFWYRQDPGLGLRLIYFSYDVKMKEKGDIPEGYSVSREKKERFSLILESASTNQTSMYLCASKNRDPYEQYFGPGTRLTVT.

V and J are TRBV25-1 and TRBJ1-5; tentatively, D is TRBD1 (5 bases). Trimming removed 4 bases from V and 0 bases from J, with 7 bases in between. This CDR3 contains 14 residues. In germline, CDR1 is MGHDK, CDR2 SYGVNS. The CDR3 nucleotides read TGTGCCAGCAGTGCTACAGGTAGCAATCAGCCCCAGCATTTT. Translating it yields CASSATGSNQPQHF.

V and J are TRBV5-1 and TRBJ1-1, with TRBD1 matching 9 bases. The CDR3 has 15 residues. With V trimmed by 4 bases and J by 2 bases, 6 bases remained unmatched. Germline V lookup: CDR1 SGHRS, CDR2 YFSETQ. The CDR3, as DNA: TGCGCCAGCAGCCGGGACAGGGCGACTAACACTGAAGCTTTCTTT. Translation: CASSRDRATNTEAFF.

The genes are TRBV5-1 and TRBJ1-3, with unresolved D. The CDR3 is made up of 15 amino acids. Germline CDR1 is SGHRS and CDR2 is YFSETQ. The V end lost 5 bases, the J end lost 0 bases, and 12 bases lay between the germline ends. DNA of the CDR3: TGCGCCAGCAGTTTCGGTGGGGACTCTGGAAACACCATATATTTT. This codes for CASSFGGDSGNTIYF.

This clone occurred once. The V and J genes are TRBV29-1 and TRBJ2-2, with D perhaps TRBD1 (6 bases). Trimming took 4 bases from V and 6 from J, leaving 15 bases between them. This CDR3 spans 14 amino acids. From germline, CDR1 is SQVTM and CDR2 ANQGSEA. CDR3 region: CSVAHNTGPGELFF. The DNA of the CDR3 is TGCAGCGTTGCTCACAATACAGGGCCCGGGGAGCTGTTTTTT.

The V call is TRBV5-1, the J call TRBJ2-3; TRBD2 matches 12 bases. The germline gives CDR1 SGHRS, CDR2 YFSETQ. J lost 5 bases, V lost 4 bases, and 11 bases had no gene match. The CDR3 covers 17 residues. DNA of the CDR3: TGCGCCAGCAGCCGGGCCTCTAGCGGGGGGGCGGTAGATACGCAGTATTTT. This encodes CASSRASSGGAVDTQYF.